The present entry profiles one TCR beta chain with its context. The antigen is not known. This sample is part of a study of beta chain features in type 1 diabetes. Study summary: In all, around 100 million sorted cells from all samples were analyzed.

Study-level findings and limits: Cells carrying high TCR expression could end up over-represented when cDNA is sequenced.

The whole isolated RNA underwent reverse transcription, so sequencing captured expressed TCRB transcripts. Repertoires were generated with immunoSEQ multiplex PCR, while TCRdb's copy carries only in-frame clones and drops some. The table shows over 300,000 clones, with roughly 8% occurring only once. Germline-derived CDR1 and CDR2 are MGHRA and YSYEKL. This CDR3 is built from 15 residues. V lost 4 bases, J lost 2 bases, and 3 bases stayed unmatched. The J gene is TRBJ2-1, the V gene TRBV4-1; 9 nucleotides match TRBD1. Sequenced material: central memory CD4+ T cells from blood. The receptor's source is a woman younger than 30 in good health. This CDR3 reads CASSLRDRAYNEQFF. CDR3 bases: TGCGCCAGCAGCCTCCGGGACAGGGCCTACAATGAGCAGTTCTTC.